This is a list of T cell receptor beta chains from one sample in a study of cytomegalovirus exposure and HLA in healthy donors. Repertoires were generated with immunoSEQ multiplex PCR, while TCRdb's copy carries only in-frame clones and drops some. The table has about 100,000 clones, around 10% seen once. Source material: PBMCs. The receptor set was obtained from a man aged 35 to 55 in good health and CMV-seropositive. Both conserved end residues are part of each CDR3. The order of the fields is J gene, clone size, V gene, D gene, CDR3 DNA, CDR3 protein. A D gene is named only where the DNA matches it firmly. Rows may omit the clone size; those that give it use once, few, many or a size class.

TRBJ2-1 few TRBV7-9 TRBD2 TGTGCCAGCAGCGTTAGCGGGAGTACCCATGAGCAGTTCTTC CASSVSGSTHEQFF
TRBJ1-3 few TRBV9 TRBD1 TGTGCCAGCAGCCCTACAGGGGGAAGCGGAAACACCATATATTTT CASSPTGGSGNTIYF
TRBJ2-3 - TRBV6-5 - TGTGCCAGCAGTTCCAGACTAGGTACGCAGTATTTT CASSSRLGTQYF
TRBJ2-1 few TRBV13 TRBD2 TGTGCCAGCAGCTACCTAGCGGGAGGTGTGCATGAGCAGTTCTTC CASSYLAGGVHEQFF
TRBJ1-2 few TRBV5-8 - TGTGCCAGCAGCAACAGCCGCTATGGCTACACCTTC CASSNSRYGYTF
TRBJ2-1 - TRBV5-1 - TGCGCCAGCAGCTATTTTCCCGGGACTTCGAATGAGCAGTTCTTC CASSYFPGTSNEQFF
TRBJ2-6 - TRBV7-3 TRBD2 TGTGCCAGCAGCTCTTGGACTAGCGGGAGTTTTGGGGCCAACGTCCTGACTTTC CASSSWTSGSFGANVLTF
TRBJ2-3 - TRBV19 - TGTGCCAGTAGTATAGACTACCGCACGCAGTATTTT CASSIDYRTQYF
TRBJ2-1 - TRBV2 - TGTGCCAGCAGTGATGGACAGATCACCTACAATGAGCAGTTCTTC CASSDGQITYNEQFF
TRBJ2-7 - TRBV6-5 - TGTGCCAGCAGTTTACGGGGAGAGCAGTACTTC CASSLRGEQYF
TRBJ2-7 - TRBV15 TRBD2 TGTGCCACCAGCGGACAGCGGGAGGTAAACGAGCAGTACTTC CATSGQREVNEQYF
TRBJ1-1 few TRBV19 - TGTGCCAGTAGTTCCAGGATCAGGGGTGAAGCTTTCTTT CASSSRIRGEAFF
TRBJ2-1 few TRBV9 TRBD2 TGTGCCAGCAGCCCTGTAGCGGGACGGTCCTACAATGAGCAGTTCTTC CASSPVAGRSYNEQFF
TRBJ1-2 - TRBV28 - TGTGCCAGCAGCACCGGGACAACCACGCCCGGTGGCTACACCTTC CASSTGTTTPGGYTF
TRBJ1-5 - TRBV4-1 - TGCGCCAGCAGCCAAGGGGCTGGACAGCCCCAGCATTTT CASSQGAGQPQHF
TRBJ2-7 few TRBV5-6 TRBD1 TGTGCCAGCAGCTTAAAGACAGGGATTAGCTCCTACGAGCAGTACTTC CASSLKTGISSYEQYF
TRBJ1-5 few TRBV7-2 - TGTGCCAGCAGCTTTGGGGGGGGAAGCAATCAGCCCCAGCATTTT CASSFGGGSNQPQHF
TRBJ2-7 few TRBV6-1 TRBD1 TGTGCCAGCAGTGTCGGGACAGACTACGAGCAGTACTTC CASSVGTDYEQYF
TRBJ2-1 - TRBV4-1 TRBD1 TGCGCCAGCACACCACCGGGGACAGGGCTCAATGAGCAGTTCTTC CASTPPGTGLNEQFF
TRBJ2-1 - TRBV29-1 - TGCAGCGTTGAAGATCCTAGCCGTAGCTCCTACAATGAGCAGTTCTTC CSVEDPSRSSYNEQFF
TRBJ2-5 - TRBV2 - TGTGCCAGCAGTCGTCAGGGGGGCGAGGGTGAGACCCAGTACTTC CASSRQGGEGETQYF
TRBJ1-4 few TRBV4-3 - TGCGCCAGCAGCCAGTCAGTCATAAATGAAAAACTGTTTTTT CASSQSVINEKLFF
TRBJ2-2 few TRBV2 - TGTGCCAGCAGTGAATCGAGTCGGTGGAACACCGGGGAGCTGTTTTTT CASSESSRWNTGELFF
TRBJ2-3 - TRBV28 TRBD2 TGTGCCAGCACCAGCGGGGTCCTAGATACGCAGTATTTT CASTSGVLDTQYF
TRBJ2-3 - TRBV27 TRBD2 TGTGCCGGGCTAGCGGTCTCGGGCGATACGCAGTATTTT CAGLAVSGDTQYF
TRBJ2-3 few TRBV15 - TGTGCCACCAGCAGAGATAGGCAGGGTGGGGATACGCAGTATTTT CATSRDRQGGDTQYF
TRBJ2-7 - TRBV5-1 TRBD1 TGCGCCAGCAGCTCCAAAATAACCCGTCCCGGGACAGGGTCCTACGAGCAGTACTTC CASSSKITRPGTGSYEQYF
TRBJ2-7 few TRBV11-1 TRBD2 TGTGCCAGCAGCAACCCGCCGGGGGGTTACGAGCAGTACTTC CASSNPPGGYEQYF
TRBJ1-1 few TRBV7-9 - TGTGCCAGCAGCCTGACGGGTGACACTGAAGCTTTCTTT CASSLTGDTEAFF
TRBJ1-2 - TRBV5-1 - TGCGCCAGCGCCGAGACAGGTTCAGGGGGCTACACCTTC CASAETGSGGYTF
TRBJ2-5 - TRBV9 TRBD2 TGTGCCAGCAGCTTTCTAGCGGGAGCAGGGGAGACCCAGTACTTC CASSFLAGAGETQYF
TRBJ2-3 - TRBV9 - TGTGCCAGCAGCGTAGGCGTAACAGATACGCAGTATTTT CASSVGVTDTQYF
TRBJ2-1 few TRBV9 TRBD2 TGTGCCAGCAGCCCAAGGACTAGCGAAAGGGAGCAGTTCTTC CASSPRTSEREQFF
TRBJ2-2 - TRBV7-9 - TGTGCCAGCAGCACTCTAAACCGGGGGGAGCTGTTTTTT CASSTLNRGELFF
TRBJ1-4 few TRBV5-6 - TGTGCCAGCAGCTTCGGGGTCGCGGGGGAAAAACTGTTTTTT CASSFGVAGEKLFF
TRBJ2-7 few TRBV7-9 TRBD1 TGTGCCAGCAGCTCCGACAGGGGCATCTACGAGCAGTACTTC CASSSDRGIYEQYF
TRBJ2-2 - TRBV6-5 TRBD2 TGTGCCAGCAGTTTGGCGGGAGACCCCGGGGAGCTGTTTTTT CASSLAGDPGELFF
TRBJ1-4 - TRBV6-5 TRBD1 TGTGCCAGCAGTTACTCAGGGGGCTGGGGGGAAAAACTGTTTTTT CASSYSGGWGEKLFF
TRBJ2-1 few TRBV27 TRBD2 TGTGCCAGCAGTTTAAGGCTAGCGGGAATAAATGAGCAGTTCTTC CASSLRLAGINEQFF
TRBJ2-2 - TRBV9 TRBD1 TGTGCCAGCAGCGGAGGACAGGGGGCTAACACCGGGGAGCTGTTTTTT CASSGGQGANTGELFF
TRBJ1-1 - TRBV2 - TGTGCCAGCAGTGGGGGGGGACATCTGAACACTGAAGCTTTCTTT CASSGGGHLNTEAFF
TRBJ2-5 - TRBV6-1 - TGTGCCAGCAGCGGGACACCTCAAGAGACCCAGTACTTC CASSGTPQETQYF